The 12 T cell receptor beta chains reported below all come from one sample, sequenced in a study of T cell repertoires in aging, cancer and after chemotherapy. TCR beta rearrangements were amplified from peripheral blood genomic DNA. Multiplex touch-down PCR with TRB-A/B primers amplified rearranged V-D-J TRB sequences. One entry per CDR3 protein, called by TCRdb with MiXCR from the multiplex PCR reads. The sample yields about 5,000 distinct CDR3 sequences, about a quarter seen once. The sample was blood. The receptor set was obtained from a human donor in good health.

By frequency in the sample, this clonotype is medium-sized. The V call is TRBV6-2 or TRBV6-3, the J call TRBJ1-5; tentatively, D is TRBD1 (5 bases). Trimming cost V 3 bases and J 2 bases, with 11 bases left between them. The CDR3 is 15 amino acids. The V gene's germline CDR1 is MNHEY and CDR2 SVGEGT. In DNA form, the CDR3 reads TGTGCCAGCAGTTATTCCGGGGACGGCAATCAGCCCCAGCATTTT. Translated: CASSYSGDGNQPQHF.

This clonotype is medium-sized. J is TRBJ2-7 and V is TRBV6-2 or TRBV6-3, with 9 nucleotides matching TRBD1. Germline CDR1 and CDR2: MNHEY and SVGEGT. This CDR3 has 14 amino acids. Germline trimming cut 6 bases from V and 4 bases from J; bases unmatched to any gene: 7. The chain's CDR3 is CASRPRTGEYEQYF. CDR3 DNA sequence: TGTGCCAGCAGGCCTCGGACAGGGGAATACGAGCAGTACTTC.

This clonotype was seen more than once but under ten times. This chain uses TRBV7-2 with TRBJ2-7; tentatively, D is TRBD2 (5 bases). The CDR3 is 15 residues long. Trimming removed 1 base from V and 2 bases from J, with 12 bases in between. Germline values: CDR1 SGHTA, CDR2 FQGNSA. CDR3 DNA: TGTGCCAGCAGCTTAGTGTGGGAGCGTCCCTACGAGCAGTACTTC. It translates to CASSLVWERPYEQYF.

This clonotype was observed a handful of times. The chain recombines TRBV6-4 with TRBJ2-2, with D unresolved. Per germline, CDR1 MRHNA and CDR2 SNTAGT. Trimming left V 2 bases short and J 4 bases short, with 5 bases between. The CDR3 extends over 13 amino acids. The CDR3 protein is CASSDRSTGELFF. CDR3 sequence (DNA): TGTGCCAGCAGTGACAGGTCCACCGGGGAGCTGTTTTTT.

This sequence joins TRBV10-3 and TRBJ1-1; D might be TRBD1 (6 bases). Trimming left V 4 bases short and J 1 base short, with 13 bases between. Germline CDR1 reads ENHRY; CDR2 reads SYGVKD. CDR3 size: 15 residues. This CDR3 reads CAISVRDIPNTEAFF. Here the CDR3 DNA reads TGTGCCATCAGTGTCCGGGACATCCCGAACACTGAAGCTTTCTTT.

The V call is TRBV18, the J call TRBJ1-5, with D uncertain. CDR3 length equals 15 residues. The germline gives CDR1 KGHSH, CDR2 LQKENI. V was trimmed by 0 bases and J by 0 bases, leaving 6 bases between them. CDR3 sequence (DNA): TGTGCCAGCTCACCACCTTGGGGTAGCAATCAGCCCCAGCATTTT. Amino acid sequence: CASSPPWGSNQPQHF.

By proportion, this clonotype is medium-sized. CDR3 DNA: TGTGCCAGCTCACCCCACCGGGACAGCTCCTACGAGCAGTACTTC. It translates to CASSPHRDSSYEQYF. The V call is TRBV18, the J call TRBJ2-7; 7 bases line up with TRBD1. The CDR3 spans 15 residues. Germline CDR1 KGHSH, CDR2 LQKENI. Trimming removed 3 bases from V and 0 bases from J; junction bases left unmatched: 5.

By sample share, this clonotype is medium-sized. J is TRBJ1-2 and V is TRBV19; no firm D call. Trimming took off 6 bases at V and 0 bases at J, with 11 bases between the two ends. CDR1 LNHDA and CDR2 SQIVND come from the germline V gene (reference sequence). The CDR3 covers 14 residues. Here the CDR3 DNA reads TGTGCCAGTAGCCAGACTGTGACTAACTATGGCTACACCTTC. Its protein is CASSQTVTNYGYTF.

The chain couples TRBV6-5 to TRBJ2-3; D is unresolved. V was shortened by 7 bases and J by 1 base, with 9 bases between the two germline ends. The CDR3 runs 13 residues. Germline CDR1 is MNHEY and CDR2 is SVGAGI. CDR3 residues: CASTNGRTDTQYF. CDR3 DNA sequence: TGTGCCAGCACCAACGGGCGCACAGATACGCAGTATTTT.

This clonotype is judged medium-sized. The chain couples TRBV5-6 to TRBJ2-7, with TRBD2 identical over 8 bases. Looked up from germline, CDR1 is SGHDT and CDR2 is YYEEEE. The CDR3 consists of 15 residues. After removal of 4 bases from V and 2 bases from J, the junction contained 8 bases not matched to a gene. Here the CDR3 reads CASSAPTSGAYEQYF. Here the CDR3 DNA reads TGTGCCAGCAGCGCCCCCACTAGCGGAGCCTACGAGCAGTACTTC.

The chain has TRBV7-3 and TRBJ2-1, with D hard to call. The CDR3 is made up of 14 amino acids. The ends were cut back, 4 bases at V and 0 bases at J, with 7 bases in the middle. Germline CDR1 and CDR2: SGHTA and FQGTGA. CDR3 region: CASSSRSSYNEQFF. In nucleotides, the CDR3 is TGTGCCAGCAGCTCACGAAGCTCCTACAATGAGCAGTTCTTC.

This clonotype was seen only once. The CDR3 nucleotides are TGTGCCAGCAGCTTTAGCGGGGGTGAGACCCAGTACTTC. Its translation is CASSFSGGETQYF. The V and J genes are TRBV11-3 and TRBJ2-5; the match to TRBD2 covers 9 bases. V trimming: 3 bases; J trimming: 5 bases; junction bases outside the gene matches: 1. CDR3 size: 13 residues. Germline V gene data show CDR1 as SGHNT and CDR2 as YENEEA.